This T cell receptor beta chain was sequenced for a study of response to subunit inactivated influenza vaccine. Regarding the study as a whole: There was a suggestion from the authors that each seasonal influenza vaccination recruits few new T cells.

This clonotype was seen at least ten times. What it binds is unknown. Germline V gene lookup returns CDR1 MNHEY and CDR2 SVGEGT. Trimming pared 8 bases from V and 10 bases from J, leaving 12 bases between. CDR3 length equals 11 residues. In TCRdb, the RT-PCR reads were re-called with MiXCR into one record per CDR3 protein. The data show around 470,000 distinct CDR3 sequences, with 6% to 9% seen just once and 13% held by the top ten. Sequences were derived from PBMCs from blood, sampled roughly 24 months after vaccination. The chain recombines TRBV6-2 or TRBV6-3 with TRBJ2-1; D is unresolved. The TCR was taken from a man aged 50 to 69 who received an inactivated influenza vaccine. CDR3: CASGPGLEQFF. In nucleotides, the CDR3 is TGTGCCAGCGGACCGGGCCTCGAGCAGTTCTTC.